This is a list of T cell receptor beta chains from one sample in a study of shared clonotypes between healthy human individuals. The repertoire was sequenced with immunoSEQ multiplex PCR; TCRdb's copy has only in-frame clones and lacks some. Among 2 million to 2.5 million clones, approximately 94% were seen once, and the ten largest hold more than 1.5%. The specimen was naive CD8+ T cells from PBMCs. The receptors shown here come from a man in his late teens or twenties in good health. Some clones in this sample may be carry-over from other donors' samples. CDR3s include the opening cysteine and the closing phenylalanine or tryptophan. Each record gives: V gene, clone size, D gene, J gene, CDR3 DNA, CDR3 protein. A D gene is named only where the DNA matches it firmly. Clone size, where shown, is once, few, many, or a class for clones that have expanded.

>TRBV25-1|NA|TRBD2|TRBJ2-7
TGTGCCAGCAGTGAATTGAGAGCGGGAATCTACGAGCAGTACTTC
CASSELRAGIYEQYF
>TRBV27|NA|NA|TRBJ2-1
TGTGCCAGCAGGGCGGACTCCTACAATGAGCAGTTCTTC
CASRADSYNEQFF
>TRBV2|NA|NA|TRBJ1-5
TGTGCCAGCAGCACAGACAGTTATAGCAATCAGCCCCAGCATTTT
CASSTDSYSNQPQHF
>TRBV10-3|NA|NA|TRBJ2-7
TGTGCCATCAGTGGGGCCTACGAGCAGTACTTC
CAISGAYEQYF
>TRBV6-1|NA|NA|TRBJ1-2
TGTGCCAGCAGTGAAGTGGGTTGGGGTAGGGTAGGCTATGGCTACACCTTC
CASSEVGWGRVGYGYTF
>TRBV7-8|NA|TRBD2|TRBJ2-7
TGTGCCAGCAGCTGGGCAGCGGGAACCACTTACGAGCAGTACTTC
CASSWAAGTTYEQYF
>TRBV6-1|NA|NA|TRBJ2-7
TGTGCCAGCAATTGGCGGGACGTGGGCTACGAGCAGTACTTC
CASNWRDVGYEQYF
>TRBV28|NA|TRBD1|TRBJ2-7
TGTGCCAGCAGCCTGAGAGGGACAGGGCGCGAGCAGTACTTC
CASSLRGTGREQYF
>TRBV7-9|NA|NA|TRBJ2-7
TGTGCCAGCAGCTCCGGGCGGGACCAGCCCTACGAGCAGTACTTC
CASSSGRDQPYEQYF
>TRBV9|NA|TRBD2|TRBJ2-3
TGTGCCAGCAGCAATAGCGGGAGGGGGATAGATACGCAGTATTTT
CASSNSGRGIDTQYF
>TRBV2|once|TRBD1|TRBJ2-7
TGTGCCAGCAGTGAATTGGGGACAGGGTTCAACGAGCAGTACTTC
CASSELGTGFNEQYF
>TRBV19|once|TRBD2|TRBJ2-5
TGTGCCAGTAGTAGGAGGACTAGCGGGGAGACCCAGTACTTC
CASSRRTSGETQYF
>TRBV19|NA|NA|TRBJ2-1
TGTGCCAGTAGTATAGGCCCCAGCTCCTACAATGAGCAGTTCTTC
CASSIGPSSYNEQFF
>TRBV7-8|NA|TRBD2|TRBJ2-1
TGTGCCAGCAGCTACGCCCGAGGCGGGAGGGGGATTGAGCAGTTCTTC
CASSYARGGRGIEQFF
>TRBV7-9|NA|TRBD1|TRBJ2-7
TGTGCCAGCAGGGGGACAGCTAGCTCCTACGAGCAGTACTTC
CASRGTASSYEQYF
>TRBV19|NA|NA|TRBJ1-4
TGTGCCAGTAAACTCCGCGGGGGACTTGGGGAAAAACTGTTTTTT
CASKLRGGLGEKLFF
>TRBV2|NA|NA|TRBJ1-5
TGTGCCAGCAGTGTCCTCCGGGGGGAGGGCGATCAGCCCCAGCATTTT
CASSVLRGEGDQPQHF
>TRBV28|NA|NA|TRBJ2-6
TGTGCCAGCAGCGGATCCCCTCCGGGCGGAGGGGCCAACGTCCTGACTTTC
CASSGSPPGGGANVLTF
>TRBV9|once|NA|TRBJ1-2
TGTGCCAGCAGCTCCCTCCCCCAACCGGGGCCCTATGGCTACACCTTC
CASSSLPQPGPYGYTF
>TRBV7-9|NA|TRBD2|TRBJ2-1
TGTGCCAGCAGCCCTTTATCTAGCGGCCTTGGGGATGAGCAGTTCTTC
CASSPLSSGLGDEQFF
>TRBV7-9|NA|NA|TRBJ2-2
TGTGCCAGCAGTCCGCCACAGGGACGGGGGGAGCTGTTTTTT
CASSPPQGRGELFF
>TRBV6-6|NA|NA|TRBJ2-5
TGTGCCAGCAGCCGGCCAGAGCGTCTCCCGGGGGAGACCCAGTACTTC
CASSRPERLPGETQYF